This is a list of T cell receptor beta chains from one sample in a study of metastatic and nonmetastatic thyroid tumors. TCRdb redid the clone calls on the PCR reads using MiXCR. The sample contains some 19,000 clones, 34% of which appear only once. Sequenced sample: tumor tissue. The receptors stem from a female donor with papillary thyroid cancer or a benign thyroid nodule (not recorded which). Some clones in this sample may be carry-over from other donors' samples. The conserved cysteine and the conserved F or W are not part of the CDR3 here. Each record gives: J gene, V gene, CDR3 protein.

>TRBJ2-3|TRBV19
ASSIRQGGGTDTQY
>TRBJ1-2|TRBV3-1
ASSQTVYGGYT
>TRBJ2-1|TRBV18
ASSPVTSANEQF
>TRBJ2-7|TRBV20-1
SATGLADSYEQY
>TRBJ2-7|TRBV11-2
ASSLLAGVYEQY
>TRBJ2-2|TRBV20-1
SASRQTTGELF
>TRBJ2-7|TRBV6-1
ASRVAVSYEQY
>TRBJ2-3|TRBV6-1
ASKRGSGTSTDTQY
>TRBJ2-5|TRBV29-1
STRWDSKETQY
>TRBJ2-7|TRBV11-2
ASSRGLAGGMYEQY
>TRBJ1-1|TRBV20-1
SCEIRNTEAF
>TRBJ2-5|TRBV2
ASSDRGRARETQY
>TRBJ1-2|TRBV6-1
ASSPDRAYGYT
>TRBJ2-1|TRBV11-1
ASRTQGLAGGHDQF
>TRBJ1-1|TRBV6-1
ASSQDRGRTEAF
>TRBJ1-4|TRBV2
ASKWYDEKLF
>TRBJ2-4|TRBV7-3
ASSPGRRFLAKNIQY
>TRBJ1-4|TRBV3-1
ASSQGPDRRWEKLF
>TRBJ2-1|TRBV7-2
ASSVFASGGSDEQF
>TRBJ1-2|TRBV5-1
ASSNPGGALNGYT
>TRBJ1-2|TRBV29-1
SSRELNGYT
>TRBJ2-2|TRBV7-3
ASSLITGGSGELF
>TRBJ1-1|TRBV2
ASTERVGGFMNTEAF
>TRBJ2-3|TRBV18
ASSPYTDTQY
>TRBJ2-5|TRBV20-1
SAQLAGPETQY
>TRBJ2-3|TRBV27
ASSLQASGRAGSTDTQY
>TRBJ1-4|TRBV24-1
ATWTVEGEKLF
>TRBJ1-2|TRBV20-1
SASLTGRYGYT
>TRBJ2-2|TRBV15
ATSRESASRNGLAVTTGELV
>TRBJ2-7|TRBV6-2/TRBV6-3
ASTGSYEQY
>TRBJ1-2|TRBV7-9
ASSPLTANYGYT
>TRBJ2-3|TRBV28
ASGLSGRGTDTQY
>TRBJ2-6|TRBV28
ASSSRTVSGANVLP
>TRBJ2-7|TRBV2
ASRFHNAYEQY
>TRBJ1-6|TRBV7-3
ASSLLGNNSPLH
>TRBJ1-5|TRBV10-3
AIRDSSREQPQH
>TRBJ1-2|TRBV5-1
ASSLERRGTFGYT
>TRBJ1-5|TRBV15
ATSHQGGYSNQPQH
>TRBJ2-6|TRBV20-1
SAPPGGFLGSGANVLT
>TRBJ2-2|TRBV19
ASSIGQINTGELF
>TRBJ2-7|TRBV12-3/TRBV12-4
ASSFASSLEQY
>TRBJ2-7|TRBV27
ASRDRDRGQY
>TRBJ2-5|TRBV24-1
ATSDPERTGQETQY
>TRBJ1-2|TRBV20-1
SAREHRGRGYT
>TRBJ2-5|TRBV9
ASSVGAGNQETQY
>TRBJ2-2|TRBV6-4
ASSSEFTGELF
>TRBJ2-1|TRBV4-1
ASSQIAGGGSEQF
>TRBJ2-3|TRBV20-1
SATPGSSTDTQY
>TRBJ2-7|TRBV11-2
ASSLLAGGTYEQY
>TRBJ1-2|TRBV14
ASSLMGSTYGYT
>TRBJ2-7|TRBV6-1
ASSHTGGASYEQY